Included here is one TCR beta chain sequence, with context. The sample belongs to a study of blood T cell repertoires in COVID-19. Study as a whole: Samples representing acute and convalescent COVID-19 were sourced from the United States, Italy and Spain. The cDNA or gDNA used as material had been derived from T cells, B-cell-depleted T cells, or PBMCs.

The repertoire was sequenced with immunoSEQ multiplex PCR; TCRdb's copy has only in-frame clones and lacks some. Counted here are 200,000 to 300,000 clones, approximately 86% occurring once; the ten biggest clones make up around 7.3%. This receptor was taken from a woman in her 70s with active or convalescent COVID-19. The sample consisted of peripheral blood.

CDR3 in DNA: TGTGCCACTCAGGGGGACCTGAACACTGAAGCTTTCTTT. Its translation: CATQGDLNTEAFF. The chain links TRBV25-1 to TRBJ1-1, with 7 bases aligning to TRBD1. The CDR3 totals 13 residues. Germline CDR1 is MGHDK and CDR2 is SYGVNS. V dropped 10 bases and J dropped 0; count of bases not matched to a gene: 5.